This TCR beta chain was observed in a study of shared T cell receptors in the human thymus. The germline CDR1 and CDR2 sequences are LGHNA and YSLEER. This CDR3 spans 14 amino acids. V lost 2 bases to trimming and J lost 5 bases; unmatched junction nucleotides: 1. Sequencing used immunoSEQ multiplex PCR; TCRdb keeps in-frame clones, though not all of them. The sample includes about 660,000 clones, over 75% seen only once; the top ten take roughly 0.0089%. This sample was shared with a second study, whose subject was human thymus T cells. From that report: The people who donated were healthy Finnish babies having corrective surgery for congenital heart defects. Corrective heart surgery yielded resections, and these provided the thymus tissue. What appeared biased in thymic and blood repertoires was the usage of V and J genes. Related research described strongly overlapping thymic repertoires in unrelated people.

This sequence was found in a boy under two years old with a congenital heart defect. The sample taken for sequencing was thymocytes. The J gene is TRBJ2-2, the V gene TRBV4-3, with 8 bases identical to TRBD1. The CDR3 DNA sequence: TGCGCCAGCAGCCAACAGGGGGCGACCGGGGAGCTGTTTTTT. As protein: CASSQQGATGELFF.